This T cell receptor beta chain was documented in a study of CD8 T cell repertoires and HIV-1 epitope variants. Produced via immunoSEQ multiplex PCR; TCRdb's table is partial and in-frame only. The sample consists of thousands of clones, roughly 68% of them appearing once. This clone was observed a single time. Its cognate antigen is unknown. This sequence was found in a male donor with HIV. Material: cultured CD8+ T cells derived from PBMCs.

CDR3 nucleotide sequence: TGTGCCAGCAGCCGGGGGGGGATCGATGAGCAGTTCTTC. Amino acids: CASSRGGIDEQFF. The chain combines TRBV13 with TRBJ2-1; 8 nucleotides line up with TRBD2. From germline, CDR1 is PRHDT and CDR2 FYEKMQ (reference sequence). The CDR3 has 13 residues. Losses at the gene ends were 5 bases for V and 8 bases for J; bases not matched to a gene: 5.